One T cell receptor (beta chain) is described in this entry. Its antigen is currently unknown. The germline V gene has CDR1 SGHTA and CDR2 FQGNSA. Trimming at V came to 5 bases and at J to 6 bases, leaving 8 bases not matched to a gene. The CDR3 is 15 amino acids. The PCR ran on 60 Vbeta and 13 Jbeta primers. Generated by immunoSEQ multiplex PCR, the TCRdb table keeps only in-frame clones and is missing some. Of 120,000 or so clones in the sample, 60% to 80% were seen once. This entry belongs to a study of cytomegalovirus exposure and HLA in healthy donors. As for the study in general: There were 75 million to 95 million unique TCRs (from HLA-typed donors) in an early data release. Overall study findings and caveats: Reported findings show TCR beta sequences accurately forecast HLA-A and HLA-B alleles in most subjects.

The V call is TRBV7-2, the J call TRBJ1-5; 9 nucleotides match TRBD1. The sequencing sample was made of PBMCs. This TCR came from a man aged 45-65 years in good health and CMV-seropositive. CDR3 residues: CASSPNRGLGQPQHF. CDR3 nucleotides: TGTGCCAGCAGCCCAAACAGGGGGCTGGGTCAGCCCCAGCATTTT.